The rows below give T cell receptor beta chains drawn from one sample of a study of technical replicates of blood from a handful of donors. Some clones are missing from TCRdb's copy, which holds only in-frame ones; the method was immunoSEQ multiplex PCR. The sample consists of tens of thousands of clones, about nine tenths of them appearing once. The sample was T cells isolated from PBMCs. These receptor sequences come from a human donor in good health. Both conserved end residues are part of each CDR3. A D gene is named only where the DNA matches it firmly. Size values are once, few and many counts, or a class for expanded clones, and some rows have none.

TRBV28	-	TRBJ2-6	TRBD1	CASSAAQGAGGANVLTF	TGTGCCAGCAGTGCCGCCCAGGGGGCGGGAGGGGCCAACGTCCTGACTTTC
TRBV5-4	-	TRBJ2-1	TRBD1	CASSLVSWDSPYNEQFF	TGTGCCAGCAGCTTGGTCTCATGGGACAGCCCATACAATGAGCAGTTCTTC
TRBV6-1	-	TRBJ1-5	-	CASSVGPGDHQPQHF	TGTGCCAGCAGTGTGGGCCCAGGGGATCATCAGCCCCAGCATTTT
TRBV6-6	once	TRBJ1-1	-	CASSYSRVQNTEAFF	TGTGCCAGCAGTTACTCGAGGGTCCAGAACACTGAAGCTTTCTTT
TRBV10-3	-	TRBJ2-7	-	CAISGDRGGEQYF	TGTGCCATCAGTGGAGATAGGGGCGGCGAGCAGTACTTC
TRBV18	-	TRBJ2-5	-	CASSEEAGEETQYF	TGTGCCAGCTCCGAAGAAGCAGGGGAAGAGACCCAGTACTTC
TRBV4-1	-	TRBJ1-4	TRBD1	CASSRRQGVEDEKLFF	TGCGCCAGCAGCCGCCGACAGGGAGTGGAGGATGAAAAACTGTTTTTT
TRBV19	-	TRBJ1-5	-	CASRGIFTTGLSNQPQHF	TGTGCCAGCAGGGGTATTTTCACGACAGGTCTTTCGAATCAGCCCCAGCATTTT
TRBV11-3	-	TRBJ2-1	TRBD2	CASSDGGGFSYNEQFF	TGTGCCAGCAGCGACGGGGGGGGCTTCTCCTACAATGAGCAGTTCTTC
TRBV28	-	TRBJ2-1	TRBD2	CASSLGLAAGSEQFF	TGTGCCAGCAGTTTAGGACTAGCGGCCGGCAGTGAGCAGTTCTTC
TRBV27	-	TRBJ2-1	-	CASSFFAGREISSYNEQFF	TGTGCCAGCAGTTTCTTCGCAGGGCGAGAGATTAGCTCCTACAATGAGCAGTTCTTC
TRBV11-2	-	TRBJ1-2	TRBD1	CASSLQGGLNYGYTF	TGTGCCAGCAGCTTGCAGGGGGGCCTTAACTATGGCTACACCTTC
TRBV19	-	TRBJ1-1	TRBD1	CASLIDRGTNTEAFF	TGTGCCAGTCTCATCGACAGGGGAACGAACACTGAAGCTTTCTTT
TRBV4-1	-	TRBJ2-1	TRBD1	CASSLDRAYYNEQFF	TGCGCCAGCAGCCTTGACAGGGCCTACTACAATGAGCAGTTCTTC
TRBV5-4	-	TRBJ2-2	TRBD1	CASSSGTGTGELFF	TGTGCCAGCAGCAGTGGGACAGGCACCGGGGAGCTGTTTTTT
TRBV28	few	TRBJ2-2	-	CASRFWAGATGELFF	TGTGCCAGCAGGTTCTGGGCGGGGGCCACCGGGGAGCTGTTTTTT
TRBV18	-	TRBJ1-1	TRBD1	CASSPLGQGRPSEAFF	TGTGCCAGCTCACCACTGGGACAGGGGCGACCTTCTGAAGCTTTCTTT
TRBV6-5	-	TRBJ1-4	TRBD1	CASSYQGEVEKLFF	TGTGCCAGCAGTTACCAGGGGGAAGTGGAAAAACTGTTTTTT
TRBV5-8	-	TRBJ2-1	-	CASSLKPIDNEQFF	TGTGCCAGCAGCTTAAAACCTATCGACAATGAGCAGTTCTTC
TRBV10-2	-	TRBJ1-4	TRBD1	CASLTGIGEKLFF	TGCGCCAGCTTGACAGGGATCGGGGAAAAACTGTTTTTT
TRBV5-4	once	TRBJ1-6	-	CASSTDRNSPLHF	TGTGCCAGCAGCACAGACAGGAATTCACCCCTCCACTTT
TRBV28	-	TRBJ1-2	-	CASSWTDYYGYTF	TGTGCCAGCAGCTGGACGGACTACTATGGCTACACCTTC
TRBV21-1	once	TRBJ2-5	-	CASIGGFQETQYF	TGTGCCAGCATAGGCGGTTTCCAAGAGACCCAGTACTTC
TRBV15	-	TRBJ1-5	-	CATSFSGGNQPQHF	TGTGCCACCAGTTTTTCAGGCGGCAATCAGCCCCAGCATTTT
TRBV28	-	TRBJ2-3	TRBD2	CASSSPDPRAGAVTDTQYF	TGTGCCAGCAGTTCACCCGACCCACGAGCGGGAGCGGTAACTGATACGCAGTATTTT
TRBV9	once	TRBJ2-4	TRBD2	CASSVGSGSLIGNIQYF	TGTGCCAGCAGCGTAGGGAGCGGGAGTCTGATCGGGAACATTCAGTACTTC
TRBV2	once	TRBJ1-3	-	CARKNSDGNTIYF	TGTGCCAGGAAGAACAGTGATGGAAACACCATATATTTT
TRBV7-9	-	TRBJ2-1	-	CASSSHSLNNEQFF	TGTGCCAGCAGCTCACATTCGTTGAACAATGAGCAGTTCTTC
TRBV7-9	-	TRBJ1-1	-	CASSFVNTEAFF	TGTGCCAGCAGCTTCGTGAACACTGAAGCTTTCTTT
TRBV28	-	TRBJ1-1	TRBD1	CASVGLDFAPGTGLLGAFF	TGTGCCAGCGTGGGGCTAGATTTTGCCCCCGGGACAGGTTTATTAGGAGCTTTCTTT
TRBV5-1	-	TRBJ2-3	-	CASSPRTLSATGTDTQYF	TGCGCCAGCAGCCCCCGAACGTTAAGTGCTACTGGCACAGATACGCAGTATTTT